The following is a T cell receptor beta chain sequence with its context. No antigen is known for it. This sample was taken from a study of siplizumab effects on memory and regulatory T cells. The CDR3 has 13 residues. CDR1 is MNHEY, CDR2 SVGAGI, per germline. The V gene lost 2 bases and the J gene lost 4 bases, with 9 bases spanning the gap. Measured with immunoSEQ multiplex PCR; TCRdb has only the in-frame clones, and not every one. The sample holds about 50,000 clones; more than 85% are singletons and the top ten take roughly 0.37%. The study, taken as a whole, reports: In controls, 26.9% of mappable alloreactive CD4+ clones were Treg-derived on average, versus around 71% with siplizumab. The apparent diversity of naive T cells exceeded that of memory cells, and naive T cells seemed to make a major contribution to the alloresponse. Proliferating CD4+ or CD8+ clones, roughly 75-96% of them, lacked an assignable naive or memory phenotype.

Material: naive CD8+ T cells sorted from blood. The chain couples TRBV6-5 to TRBJ2-7, with TRBD1 as a possible D gene (5 bases). The sequence came from a human donor in good health. CDR3 DNA sequence: TGTGCCAGCAGTTACGCCGCAGGGTACGAGCAGTACTTC. Translating gives CASSYAAGYEQYF.